One sample yielded the 14 T cell receptor beta chains listed below, sequenced in a study of T cell responses to AZD1222 COVID-19 vaccine. Profiling relied on immunoSEQ multiplex PCR, and the TCRdb table lists in-frame clones only, not all of them. Of 75,000 to 95,000 clones listed, approximately 84% were seen once; the top ten hold about 13%. The sequencing here drew on peripheral blood, taken on day 0 of AZD1222 vaccination. These receptors were obtained from an adult in good health.

This rearrangement joins TRBV7-2 to TRBJ1-5; 10 bases match TRBD1. Germline values: CDR1 SGHTA, CDR2 FQGNSA. Germline trimming cut 6 bases from V and 10 bases from J; bases unmatched to any gene: 6. CDR3 length equals 13 residues. CDR3 protein: CASRTGGGYPQHF. The CDR3 DNA is TGTGCCAGCAGGACAGGGGGCGGGTATCCCCAGCATTTT.

This clone came up once. The chain has TRBV6-2 or TRBV6-3 and TRBJ2-4; 14 nucleotides align to TRBD2. CDR1 is MNHEY, CDR2 SVGEGT, per germline. This CDR3 is 19 amino acids long. The trim removed 4 bases at V and 0 bases at J, leaving 8 bases unmatched. CDR3 sequence reads: CASSSPTSGGAGAKNIQYF. DNA for the CDR3: TGTGCCAGCAGTTCCCCGACTAGCGGGGGGGCGGGAGCCAAAAACATTCAGTACTTC.

The chain has TRBV3-1 (or the pseudogene TRBV3-2) and TRBJ2-1, with 8 positions matching TRBD2. J lost 0 bases, V lost 4 bases, and 11 bases had no gene match. Germline V CDR1 and CDR2: LGHDT, YNNKEL (reference sequence). The CDR3 has 18 amino acids. This chain's CDR3 is CASSLPGGGIGSYNEQFF. In nucleotides, the CDR3 is TGTGCCAGCAGCCTCCCGGGGGGGGGTATAGGCTCCTACAATGAGCAGTTCTTC.

The CDR3 DNA is TGTGCCAGCAGCTCGGGACAGGGGGGAAGGTATGGCTACACCTTC. Its translation: CASSSGQGGRYGYTF. The chain employs TRBV7-6 and TRBJ1-2, with TRBD1 matching over 11 bases. Germline lookup yields CDR1 SGHVS and CDR2 FNYEAQ. Trimming removed 4 bases from V and 5 bases from J; junction bases left unmatched: 6. This CDR3 spans 15 amino acids.

The rearrangement uses TRBV7-9 and TRBJ2-7; weak D call: TRBD1 (7 bases). In germline, CDR1 is SEHNR, CDR2 FQNEAQ (reference sequence). V dropped 1 base and J dropped 3 bases, with 10 bases sitting between them. The CDR3 sequence is 14 residues long. CDR3 in amino acids: CASSLGQGLYEQYF. DNA of the CDR3: TGTGCCAGCAGCTTAGGACAGGGACTCTACGAGCAGTACTTC.

This clone was detected only once. The rearrangement uses TRBV12-3 or TRBV12-4 and TRBJ2-7, with D maybe TRBD1 (5 bases). This CDR3 is built from 13 residues. Trimming shortened V by 3 bases and J by 5 bases, and 11 bases separated the two germline ends. The CDR3 loop is CASSLAGIHEQYF. CDR3 DNA: TGTGCCAGCAGTTTGGCAGGGATCCACGAGCAGTACTTC.

V usage is TRBV4-3 and J usage is TRBJ2-5; 9 bases are shared with TRBD1. This CDR3 is 15 amino acids long. Germline-derived CDR1 and CDR2 are LGHNA and YSLEER. V was pared by 1 base and J by 2 bases, with 2 bases of the junction left unmatched. CDR3 loop: CASSQGQGVQETQYF. DNA for the CDR3: TGCGCCAGCAGCCAAGGACAGGGGGTACAAGAGACCCAGTACTTC.

In its sample, this clone was seen once. The chain combines TRBV7-2 with TRBJ2-1; TRBD1 matches at 9 bases. CDR3 length: 16 residues. Germline V CDR1 and CDR2: SGHTA, FQGNSA. With V trimmed by 3 bases and J by 5 bases, 8 bases remained unmatched. For the CDR3, the DNA is TGTGCCAGCAGCTTTTCCGGGACAGGGTATGACAATGAGCAGTTCTTC. Translated: CASSFSGTGYDNEQFF.

V gene TRBV6-1 combines with J gene TRBJ1-5; the D gene is possibly TRBD1 (5 bases). Between the trimmed V and J ends, which lost 3 bases and 4 bases, there was a span of 10 bases. The CDR3 totals 14 residues. Germline assignment: CDR1 MNHNS and CDR2 SASEGT. The CDR3 sequence: CASSDTGQNQPQHF. DNA of the CDR3: TGTGCCAGCAGTGATACAGGTCAGAATCAGCCCCAGCATTTT.

As regards this clone: A read error may produce the germline difference seen at one junction end. The chain recombines TRBV6-1 with TRBJ2-3, with TRBD2 matching 11 bases. This CDR3 is 14 amino acids long. CDR1 is MNHNS, CDR2 SASEGT, per germline. The chain's CDR3 is CASSEGTSGDTQYF. CDR3 DNA sequence: TGTGCCAGCAGCGAAGGGACTAGCGGAGATACGCAGTATTTT.

V is TRBV25-1 and J is TRBJ2-2; D not resolved. CDR1 and CDR2 from the germline V gene are MGHDK and SYGVNS. The CDR3 is made up of 13 amino acids. The germline V and J ends were trimmed by 1 base and 3 bases, with 3 bases remaining between them. The CDR3 protein is CASSESYTGELFF. In DNA, the CDR3 is TGTGCCAGCAGTGAATCGTACACCGGGGAGCTGTTTTTT.

With respect to this clone: This specimen includes other DNA sequences encoding the same CDR3. The chain employs TRBV9 and TRBJ2-5; D is ambiguous. With 0 bases removed from V and 1 base from J, the gap between germline ends came to 7 bases. Germline V gene lookup returns CDR1 SGDLS and CDR2 YYNGEE. The CDR3 contains 14 residues. CDR3 region: CASSVAGFQETQYF. The CDR3 DNA reads TGTGCCAGCAGCGTAGCAGGTTTCCAAGAGACCCAGTACTTC. Based on the CDR3 plus reference TRBV9 and TRBJ2-5, the full variable domain is DSGVTQTPKHLITATGQRVTLRCSPRSGDLSVYWYQQSLDQGLQFLIQYYNGEERAKGNILERFSAQQFPDLHSELNLSSLELGDSALYFCASSVAGFQETQYFGPGTRLLVL.

The CDR3 DNA is TGTGCCAGCTCACCTCCGGGACAGGGGCCTAATGAAAAACTGTTTTTT. It encodes CASSPPGQGPNEKLFF. The chain is built from TRBV18 and TRBJ1-4, with 10 bases fitting TRBD1. CDR1 KGHSH and CDR2 LQKENI come from the germline V gene. The CDR3 runs to 16 residues. J was trimmed by 3 bases and V by 3 bases; bases with no gene match: 4.

The V call is TRBV9, the J call TRBJ2-7; TRBD2 agrees at 9 bases. Germline V CDR1 and CDR2: SGDLS, YYNGEE. CDR3 length equals 16 residues. The V segment lost 4 bases and the J segment 2 bases; nucleotides outside the gene matches: 10. The CDR3 spells CASSPPGSGGTYEQYF. CDR3 DNA: TGTGCCAGCAGCCCCCCTGGTAGCGGGGGAACCTACGAGCAGTACTTC.